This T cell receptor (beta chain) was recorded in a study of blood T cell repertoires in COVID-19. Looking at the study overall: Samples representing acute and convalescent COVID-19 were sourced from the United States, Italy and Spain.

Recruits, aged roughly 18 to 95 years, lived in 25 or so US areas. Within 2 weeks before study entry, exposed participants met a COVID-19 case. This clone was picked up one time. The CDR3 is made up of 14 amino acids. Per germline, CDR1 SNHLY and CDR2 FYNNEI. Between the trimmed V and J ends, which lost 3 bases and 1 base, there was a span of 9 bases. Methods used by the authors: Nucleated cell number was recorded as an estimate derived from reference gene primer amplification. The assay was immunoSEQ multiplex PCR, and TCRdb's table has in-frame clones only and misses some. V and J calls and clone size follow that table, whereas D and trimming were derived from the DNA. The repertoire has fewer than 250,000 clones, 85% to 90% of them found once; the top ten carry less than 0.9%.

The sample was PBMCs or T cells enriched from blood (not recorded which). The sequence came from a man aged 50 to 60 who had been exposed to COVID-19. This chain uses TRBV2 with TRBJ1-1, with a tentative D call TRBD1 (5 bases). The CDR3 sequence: CASSELRANTEAFF. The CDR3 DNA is TGTGCCAGCAGTGAGCTCAGGGCGAACACTGAAGCTTTCTTT.